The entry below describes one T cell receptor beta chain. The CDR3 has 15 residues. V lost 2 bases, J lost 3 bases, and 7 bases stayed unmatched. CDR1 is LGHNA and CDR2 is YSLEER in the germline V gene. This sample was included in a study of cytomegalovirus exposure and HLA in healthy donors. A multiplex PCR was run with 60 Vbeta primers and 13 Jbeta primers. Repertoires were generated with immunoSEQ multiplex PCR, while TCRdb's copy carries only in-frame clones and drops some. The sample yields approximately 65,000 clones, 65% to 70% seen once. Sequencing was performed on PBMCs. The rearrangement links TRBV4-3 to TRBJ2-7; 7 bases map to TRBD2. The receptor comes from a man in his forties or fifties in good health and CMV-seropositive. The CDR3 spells CASSQSGGFNYEQYF. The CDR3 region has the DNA TGCGCCAGCAGCCAATCCGGGGGGTTCAACTACGAGCAGTACTTC.